Each of the 22 T cell receptor beta chains below was sequenced from the same sample in a study of cytotoxic CD8 clonotypes in ibrutinib-treated CLL. TCRdb's copy holds only in-frame clones and misses some; the assay was immunoSEQ multiplex PCR. The repertoire has some 200,000 clones, 65% to 80% of them found once; the top ten carry roughly 5.8%. The material sequenced was PBMCs, taken after 12 months of ibrutinib treatment. These receptors were obtained from a human donor with chronic lymphocytic leukemia.

The chain joins TRBV6-5 to TRBJ1-5; D unclear. The CDR3 is 15 amino acids. The V and J ends lost 6 bases and 2 bases respectively, with 14 bases between them. Germline lookup yields CDR1 MNHEY and CDR2 SVGAGI. The DNA for the CDR3 is TGTGCCAGCAGCCCGGTGGCCTATGGCAATCAGCCCCAGCATTTT. Protein product: CASSPVAYGNQPQHF.

V usage is TRBV4-2 and J usage is TRBJ2-7; D gene uncertain. This CDR3 spans 12 amino acids. CDR1 LGHNA and CDR2 YNFKEQ come from the germline V gene. Trimming pared 0 bases from V and 6 bases from J, leaving 6 bases between. The CDR3 sequence is CASSQDGIEQYF. CDR3 coding DNA: TGTGCCAGCAGCCAAGATGGCATCGAGCAGTACTTC.

This rearrangement joins TRBV19 to TRBJ1-4; tentative D call: TRBD1 (6 bases). Germline V gives CDR1 LNHDA, CDR2 SQIVND (reference sequence). The CDR3 length is 15 residues. V lost 7 bases and J lost 5, with 17 bases in between. The CDR3 spells CASTPTGGGNEKLFF. The CDR3 DNA follows: TGTGCCAGTACCCCCACGGGAGGGGGGAATGAAAAACTGTTTTTT.

This clone has just a few counts. The chain employs TRBV7-3 and TRBJ2-5, with no clear D. Germline V CDR1 and CDR2: SGHTA, FQGTGA. The CDR3 has 15 amino acids. The V and J ends lost 2 bases and 3 bases respectively, with 13 bases between them. The CDR3 DNA reads as TGTGCCAGCAGCTTATATCCTTTACGAGAAGAGACCCAGTACTTC. Residues: CASSLYPLREETQYF.

The V and J genes are TRBV12-5 and TRBJ2-2, with D perhaps TRBD1 (5 bases). Per the germline V gene, CDR1 is LGHNT and CDR2 is FRNRAP. V gave up 1 base and J gave up 5 bases, with 11 bases separating them. CDR3 length equals 15 residues. The CDR3 DNA reads TGTGCTAGTGGTTTGGGGGGCTCAGGGACCGGGGAGCTGTTTTTT. Translating it yields CASGLGGSGTGELFF.

The chain couples TRBV19 to TRBJ1-3; D remains ambiguous. Germline CDR1 is LNHDA and CDR2 is SQIVND (reference sequence). Trimming shortened V by 5 bases and J by 0 bases, and 5 bases separated the two germline ends. This CDR3 contains 13 residues. The CDR3 bases are TGTGCCAGTAGTGCTTACTCTGGAAACACCATATATTTT. Encoded protein: CASSAYSGNTIYF.

The J gene is TRBJ1-3, the V gene TRBV9, with 7 bases matching TRBD1. In germline, CDR1 is SGDLS, CDR2 YYNGEE. The CDR3 length is 16 residues. V shed 0 bases and J 0 bases; nucleotides not matched to a gene: 3. In DNA, the CDR3 is TGTGCCAGCAGCGTAGGGGGACAGACCTCTGGAAACACCATATATTTT. Protein: CASSVGGQTSGNTIYF.

V gene TRBV9 combines with J gene TRBJ2-2; 11 bases agree with TRBD1. Losses at the gene ends were 0 bases for V and 4 bases for J; bases not matched to a gene: 5. From germline, CDR1 is SGDLS and CDR2 YYNGEE. CDR3 length: 17 residues. CDR3 nucleotide sequence: TGTGCCAGCAGCGTAGCTAGGACAGGGGGCCCCACCGGGGAGCTGTTTTTT. Translating gives CASSVARTGGPTGELFF.

Worth noting for this clone: One base away lies a much larger clone, so this may be a sequencing read error. This sample includes further DNA sequences coding for the same CDR3. V gene TRBV18 combines with J gene TRBJ2-5; D is possibly TRBD1 (6 bases). The CDR3 is made up of 13 amino acids. Germline V gives CDR1 KGHSH, CDR2 LQKENI. Trimming pared 2 bases from V and 5 bases from J, leaving 9 bases between. CDR3 sequence (DNA): TGTGCCAGCTCACCAACAGGGTTGGAGACCCAGTACTTC. It specifies CASSPTGLETQYF.

This chain uses TRBV6-5 with TRBJ1-2; D may be TRBD1 (5 bases). With 6 bases removed from V and 3 bases from J, the gap between germline ends came to 14 bases. The length of the CDR3 is 14 residues. Germline-derived CDR1 and CDR2 are MNHEY and SVGAGI. CDR3 residues: CASSQGTPDYGYTF. DNA for the CDR3: TGTGCCAGCAGCCAAGGGACGCCCGACTATGGCTACACCTTC.

The V call is TRBV27, the J call TRBJ2-5; 8 bases are shared with TRBD2. The CDR3 is 17 amino acids. Per germline, CDR1 MNHEY and CDR2 SMNVEV (reference sequence). Unmatched junction bases numbered 12, after V lost 6 bases and J lost 0 bases. The CDR3 loop reads CASSLWGSGSDQETQYF. In nucleotides, the CDR3 is TGTGCCAGCAGCCTATGGGGAAGCGGGAGTGACCAAGAGACCCAGTACTTC.

The genes are TRBV7-8 and TRBJ2-5; TRBD2 matches at 12 bases. V trimming: 3 bases; J trimming: 5 bases; junction bases outside the gene matches: 4. This CDR3 has 15 residues. Germline values: CDR1 SGHVS, CDR2 FQNEAQ. The CDR3 protein is CASSLTSGSGETQYF. The CDR3 DNA sequence: TGTGCCAGCAGCTTGACTAGCGGGAGCGGGGAGACCCAGTACTTC.

CDR3 loop: CAWKRLVGEETQYF. DNA for the CDR3: TGTGCCTGGAAGAGGTTAGTCGGAGAAGAGACCCAGTACTTC. The chain uses TRBV30 and TRBJ2-5, with unresolved D. Germline V gives CDR1 GTSNPN, CDR2 SVGIG (reference sequence). V was pared by 4 bases and J by 3 bases, with 15 bases between. The CDR3 runs 14 residues.

The CDR3 here is CSVGPVGGTYEQYF. The CDR3, as DNA: TGCAGCGTGGGGCCAGTGGGCGGTACCTACGAGCAGTACTTC. The J gene is TRBJ2-7, the V gene TRBV29-1, with D perhaps matching TRBD1 (5 bases). Trimming took 6 bases from V and 2 from J, leaving 17 bases between them. The germline V gene has CDR1 SQVTM and CDR2 ANQGSEA. The CDR3 length is 14 residues.

The gene calls are TRBV6-5 and TRBJ1-2, with D tentatively TRBD1 (5 bases). This CDR3 comprises 13 residues. The germline V gene has CDR1 MNHEY and CDR2 SVGAGI. V gave up 7 bases and J gave up 5 bases, with 14 bases separating them. The CDR3 loop reads CASMTRARYGYTF. Written as DNA, the CDR3 is TGTGCCAGCATGACCAGGGCTAGATATGGCTACACCTTC.

The chain joins TRBV30 to TRBJ1-2, with D possibly being TRBD1 (5 bases). The CDR3 is 12 amino acids. Germline V gene sequence: CDR1 GTSNPN, CDR2 SVGIG (reference sequence). Trimming left V 1 base short and J 8 bases short, with 11 bases between. The CDR3 sequence: CAWSGQLWGYTF. The CDR3 bases are TGTGCCTGGAGTGGACAGCTCTGGGGCTACACCTTC. The variable domain in full, with the rest retrieved from reference TRBV30 and TRBJ1-2, is SQTIHQWPATLVQPVGSPLSLECTVEGTSNPNLYWYRQAAGRGLQLLFYSVGIGQISSEVPQNLSASRPQDRQFILSSKKLLLSDSGFYLCAWSGQLWGYTFGSGTRLTVV.

This clone has just a few counts. The V call is TRBV10-3, the J call TRBJ1-5; the match to TRBD1 covers 10 bases. Germline trimming cut 2 bases from V and 4 bases from J; bases unmatched to any gene: 2. CDR1 and CDR2 from the germline V gene are ENHRY and SYGVKD. CDR3 length equals 15 residues. This CDR3 reads CAISEADRGNQPQHF. CDR3 DNA: TGTGCCATCAGTGAGGCGGACAGGGGGAATCAGCCCCAGCATTTT.

The V gene is TRBV27, the J gene TRBJ2-1; possibly TRBD2 for D (5 bases). Trimming shortened V by 0 bases and J by 9 bases, and 12 bases separated the two germline ends. The CDR3 totals 14 residues. CDR1 MNHEY and CDR2 SMNVEV come from the germline V gene (reference sequence). CDR3 in amino acids: CASSLSRPRGEQFF. The CDR3 bases are TGTGCCAGCAGTTTATCTCGTCCCCGGGGTGAGCAGTTCTTC.

This clone was seen a handful of times. CDR3 loop: CASSVEVRHYNEQFF. CDR3 bases: TGTGCCAGCAGCGTAGAGGTCCGGCACTACAATGAGCAGTTCTTC. The rearrangement links TRBV9 to TRBJ2-1; no reliable D call. The CDR3 has 15 amino acids. Trimming left V 0 bases short and J 3 bases short, with 10 bases between. CDR1 SGDLS and CDR2 YYNGEE come from the germline V gene.

V usage is TRBV7-9 and J usage is TRBJ2-7, with D possibly matching TRBD1 (6 bases). CDR3 size: 14 residues. Germline CDR1 SEHNR, CDR2 FQNEAQ (reference sequence). V shed 1 base and J shed 3 bases, with 10 bases lying between them. The CDR3 sequence is CASSLGQAFYEQYF. The CDR3 coding sequence is TGTGCCAGCAGCTTAGGACAGGCGTTCTACGAGCAGTACTTC.

This clone came up many times. The genes are TRBV28 and TRBJ2-2; TRBD2 matches at 10 bases. V dropped 2 bases and J dropped 2; count of bases not matched to a gene: 2. Germline V CDR1 and CDR2: MDHEN, SYDVKM. This CDR3 spans 16 amino acids. CDR3 sequence: CASSLLAGVNTGELFF. CDR3 nucleotide sequence: TGTGCCAGCAGTTTACTAGCGGGAGTAAACACCGGGGAGCTGTTTTTT.

This clone was seen only once. The chain combines TRBV30 with TRBJ1-1; D is perhaps TRBD1 (5 bases). CDR3 length equals 13 residues. The germline V and J ends were trimmed by 1 base and 6 bases, with 12 bases remaining between them. Per the germline V gene, CDR1 is GTSNPN and CDR2 is SVGIG (reference sequence). The CDR3: CAWSGGRPSEAFF. CDR3 nucleotide sequence: TGTGCCTGGAGTGGGGGCAGGCCCTCTGAAGCTTTCTTT.